This T cell receptor (beta chain) stems from a study of cytomegalovirus exposure and HLA in healthy donors. The germline CDR1 and CDR2 sequences are SEHNR and FQNEAQ (reference sequence). CDR3 length: 15 amino acids. V lost 3 bases and J lost 3, with 14 bases in between. Study-level results: Associated with cytomegalovirus, according to the listing, were approximately 160 TCR beta chains. Usually a TCR sequence was rare, but some public TCRs were found in many donors.

The validation cohort, a group of 130 or so subjects, included the donors and was separate from the roughly 620-subject first cohort. The protocol was immunoSEQ multiplex PCR, while the TCRdb copy is restricted to in-frame clones and leaves out a portion. The sample has about 98,000 clones, approximately 84% seen once. A few counts support this clone. Its cognate antigen is unknown. The source material was PBMCs. This receptor was obtained from a man between 18 and 29 years old in good health and CMV-seropositive. J is TRBJ2-5 and V is TRBV7-9; TRBD1 might be the D (5 bases). The CDR3: CASSFIGAVEETQYF. In DNA form, the CDR3 reads TGTGCCAGCAGCTTTATAGGGGCCGTAGAAGAGACCCAGTACTTC.